This TCR beta chain was identified in a study of blood T cell repertoires in COVID-19 (dated by TCRdb to 2019 to 2021). Looking at the study overall: Samples covering the acute and convalescent phases of COVID-19 were provided by collaborators in the United States, Italy and Spain. The prospective study material was composed of cDNA or gDNA derived from T cells, B-cell-depleted T cells, or PBMCs. The sample metadata nearly always contained a de-identified subject ID, COVID-19 status, age in years and sex. Subjects who had been exposed to COVID-19, were actively infected with it, or had recovered from it provided the deeply sampled blood TCRbeta repertoires that made up the dataset. The samples were drawn from the first 160 participants of the ongoing ImmuneRACE study and from over a thousand subjects provided by 6 global collaborators. Where available, HLA class I and class II types were taken from metadata supplied by the sample provider and were not determined by assay-based typing. A freely available public database, intended as a resource for researchers studying the immune response to SARS-CoV-2, is where the repertoires were released. Points the paper makes about the study in general: How much clinical and demographic metadata was included differed by source and by participant, and the metadata was provided uncurated.

The immunoSEQ Assay, a bias-controlled multiplex PCR, was used to amplify TCRbeta CDR3 regions from genomic DNA. Concerning the study's data processing: Nucleated cell counts per sample were estimated from amplification of reference gene primers within the assay. To quantify the absolute abundance of each unique TCRbeta CDR3 rearrangement, sequence reads were collapsed and filtered. For each sample, productive Simpson clonality was calculated as the square root of Simpson's diversity index across productive rearrangements. The table comes from immuneACCESS by way of TCRdb, which keeps in-frame sequences with V and J called. Part of the clones is missing from these tables; in studies checked, under half for an unresolved V gene and the rest for unknown reasons. The DNA was the basis for D and trimming; V, J and clone size are from that table. The sample table records fewer than 250,000 clones; roughly four fifths of these occur just once. The ten largest clones capture roughly 12% of the sample.

As to this clone: The specificity of this receptor is unknown. Qualities for individual bases were not recorded, and no much larger clone is one base off.

CDR1 and CDR2 were assigned from the germline V gene (reference sequence) as MNHNY and SVGAGI. V and J lose 7 bases and 3 bases, and a span of 21 bases separates them. Inclusive of the bounding cysteine and phenylalanine, the CDR3 is 16 residues long. Solely the CDR3 DNA is kept, with 48 bases framed from the first base. The collaborating institutions used their own protocols to collect whole blood in K2EDTA tubes. For TCRbeta analysis, collaborators shipped samples as frozen whole blood, isolated PBMCs, or DNA extracted from either of those sample types. The sample comprised peripheral blood. This chain is built from TRBV6-6 and TRBJ1-1; TRBD1 might be the D gene, on 5 matching bases. The receptor was isolated from a woman aged 45-65 years with acute or convalescent COVID-19. The nucleotide sequence reads as follows: TGTGCCAGCACCTGGGGGGGTATTTCGTGGGACACTGAAGCTTTCTTT. It encodes CASTWGGISWDTEAFF.